The 15 T cell receptor beta chains below come from one sample, sequenced in a study of cytomegalovirus exposure and HLA in healthy donors. Method: immunoSEQ multiplex PCR; TCRdb's copy keeps in-frame clones and lacks some. The sample shows more than 300,000 clones, roughly 88% of them seen only once. Source material: PBMCs. The receptors originated from a woman aged 18-30 years in good health and CMV-seronegative.

CDR3 sequence reads: CASSVDRGRTGELFF. The CDR3 DNA reads TGTGCCAGCAGCGTAGACAGGGGGCGCACCGGGGAGCTGTTTTTT. This rearrangement joins TRBV7-2 to TRBJ2-2, with TRBD1 matching over 10 bases. The CDR3 length is 15 residues. With 5 bases clipped from V and 4 bases from J, the junction kept 4 bases outside the gene matches. The germline V gene encodes CDR1 SGHTA and CDR2 FQGNSA.

The V call is TRBV28, the J call TRBJ2-3, with 7 bases identical to TRBD2. Germline V lookup: CDR1 MDHEN, CDR2 SYDVKM. With 6 bases clipped from V and 1 base from J, the junction kept 7 bases outside the gene matches. This CDR3 is built from 15 residues. This CDR3 is CASSPWTSGTDTQYF. The CDR3 DNA reads as TGTGCCAGCAGCCCGTGGACTAGTGGCACAGATACGCAGTATTTT. The full variable domain, rest sourced from reference TRBV28 and TRBJ2-3, is DVKVTQSSRYLVKRTGEKVFLECVQDMDHENMFWYRQDPGLGLRLIYFSYDVKMKEKGDIPEGYSVSREKKERFSLILESASTNQTSMYLCASSPWTSGTDTQYFGPGTRLTVL.

This sequence joins TRBV28 and TRBJ2-7, with D perhaps matching TRBD1 (6 bases). The CDR3 spans 15 residues. Germline assignment: CDR1 MDHEN and CDR2 SYDVKM. Between the trimmed V and J ends, which lost 2 bases and 5 bases, there was a span of 16 bases. The CDR3 nucleotides read TGTGCCAGCAGTTTAGCACAGGGCCCGATCGACGAGCAGTACTTC. Amino acids: CASSLAQGPIDEQYF. Variable domain in full (rest from reference TRBV28 and TRBJ2-7): DVKVTQSSRYLVKRTGEKVFLECVQDMDHENMFWYRQDPGLGLRLIYFSYDVKMKEKGDIPEGYSVSREKKERFSLILESASTNQTSMYLCASSLAQGPIDEQYFGPGTRLTVT.

The V call is TRBV7-8, the J call TRBJ1-2; a weak D match, TRBD1 (5 bases). The V end was cut by 3 bases, the J end by 5 bases, with 16 bases between. Germline V CDR1 and CDR2: SGHVS, FQNEAQ. This CDR3 has 15 residues. The CDR3 region has the DNA TGTGCCAGCAGCTTTCAGGGTGGGGGGTCATATGGCTACACCTTC. This codes for CASSFQGGGSYGYTF.

Only a few counts were recorded for this clone. This chain joins TRBV2 and TRBJ1-6; weak D call: TRBD1 (6 bases). Germline V lookup: CDR1 SNHLY, CDR2 FYNNEI. The CDR3 sequence is 13 residues long. Between the trimmed V and J ends, which lost 4 bases and 9 bases, there was a span of 10 bases. The DNA for the CDR3 is TGTGCCAGCAGTGGGGTACAGGGTTCACCCCTCCACTTT. It yields the protein CASSGVQGSPLHF.

This clone was observed a single time. Other nucleotide sequences in the sample specify the same CDR3. The chain carries TRBV28 and TRBJ2-6, with a weak D call TRBD2 (6 bases). CDR1 is MDHEN and CDR2 is SYDVKM in the germline V gene. V was pared by 6 bases and J by 1 base, with 10 bases between. The CDR3 sequence is 15 residues long. The CDR3 coding sequence is TGTGCCAGCAGCCCCGGGGGATCTGGGGCCAACGTCCTGACTTTC. Translated, it gives CASSPGGSGANVLTF.

The V gene is TRBV11-2, the J gene TRBJ2-2; TRBD2 agrees at 10 bases. The CDR3 extends over 16 amino acids. Germline V gene lookup returns CDR1 SGHAT and CDR2 FQNNGV. V shed 3 bases, J shed 7 bases, and the junction held 8 bases outside the gene matches. The CDR3 sequence: CASSLILASGGGELFF. Written as DNA, the CDR3 is TGTGCCAGCAGCTTGATTCTGGCTAGCGGGGGCGGGGAGCTGTTTTTT.

The chain recombines TRBV18 with TRBJ2-7; TRBD1 might be the D (5 bases). Trimming took off 5 bases at V and 2 bases at J, with 10 bases between the two ends. Germline V gene data show CDR1 as KGHSH and CDR2 as LQKENI. This CDR3 contains 13 residues. CDR3 coding DNA: TGTGCCAGCTCAGACAGCATTGCCTACGAGCAGTACTTC. Translated, it gives CASSDSIAYEQYF. Looking up the rest from reference TRBV18 and TRBJ2-7 gives the full variable domain: NAGVMQNPRHLVRRRGQEARLRCSPMKGHSHVYWYRQLPEEGLKFMVYLQKENIIDESGMPKERFSAEFPKEGPSILRIQQVVRGDSAAYFCASSDSIAYEQYFGPGTRLTVT.

There are a few counts of this clone. The chain uses TRBV14 and TRBJ1-2, with D maybe TRBD1 (5 bases). The V and J ends lost 1 base and 4 bases respectively, with 7 bases between them. CDR1 and CDR2 (germline): SGHDN, FVKESK. The CDR3 spans 13 residues. The CDR3 loop reads CASSQGGGYGYTF. The CDR3 nucleotides read TGTGCCAGCAGCCAAGGGGGGGGCTATGGCTACACCTTC.

This chain connects TRBV28 to TRBJ2-7; 11 nucleotides agree with TRBD2. Germline CDR1 and CDR2: MDHEN and SYDVKM. The CDR3 extends over 16 amino acids. V was clipped by 2 bases and J by 3 bases; unmatched bases: 6. Here the CDR3 reads CASSLPLAGGGYEQYF. The CDR3 DNA is TGTGCCAGCAGTTTACCCCTAGCGGGAGGTGGCTACGAGCAGTACTTC.

This rearrangement joins TRBV7-2 to TRBJ2-2, with unresolved D. This CDR3 region has 13 residues. The V gene's germline CDR1 is SGHTA and CDR2 FQGNSA. The V gene lost 4 bases and the J gene lost 4 bases, with 7 bases spanning the gap. The DNA for the CDR3 is TGTGCCAGCAGCTCTCCGGGCACCGGGGAGCTGTTTTTT. It translates to CASSSPGTGELFF.

The genes are TRBV27 and TRBJ1-1, with D maybe TRBD1 (6 bases). Germline assignment: CDR1 MNHEY and CDR2 SMNVEV (reference sequence). The V and J ends lost 5 bases and 3 bases respectively, with 16 bases between them. The CDR3 is 15 amino acids. The CDR3: CASSPVTGYDTEAFF. In DNA, the CDR3 is TGTGCCAGCAGTCCCGTCACAGGGTATGACACTGAAGCTTTCTTT.

The chain recombines TRBV10-3 with TRBJ2-3, with D possibly TRBD1 on 6 matching bases. The CDR3 is 12 amino acids. The ends were cut back, 4 bases at V and 11 bases at J, with 13 bases in the middle. Germline CDR1 reads ENHRY; CDR2 reads SYGVKD. This CDR3 is CAISGPFRGQYF. The CDR3 DNA follows: TGTGCCATCAGTGGTCCGTTCAGGGGGCAGTATTTT.

This sequence joins TRBV13 and TRBJ2-3; 8 bases are a match to TRBD1. The CDR3 has 16 amino acids. V was clipped by 5 bases and J by 6 bases; unmatched bases: 13. CDR1 and CDR2 (germline): PRHDT, FYEKMQ (reference sequence). This chain's CDR3 is CASSLGARGRRDTQYF. The CDR3 bases are TGTGCCAGCAGCCTGGGGGCCAGGGGGCGCAGGGATACGCAGTATTTT.

Only a few counts were recorded for this clone. This sample also contains other DNA sequences that code for the same CDR3. The rearrangement joins TRBV6-4 to TRBJ1-1; 11 bases are shared with TRBD1. Per germline, CDR1 MRHNA and CDR2 SNTAGT. The CDR3 is 14 residues long. Trimming took 4 bases from V and 4 from J; bases not matched to a gene: 2. The CDR3 DNA reads TGTGCCAGCAGTGCCGGGACAGGGGGCACTGAAGCTTTCTTT. This translates into CASSAGTGGTEAFF.